The source of this T cell receptor (beta chain) is a study of cytomegalovirus exposure and HLA in healthy donors. Germline CDR1 SEHNR, CDR2 FQNEAQ (reference sequence). The CDR3 runs 13 residues. V lost 2 bases to trimming and J lost 6 bases, with 8 bases between them. With 60 Vbeta and 13 Jbeta primers, the PCR was carried out. Sequencing used immunoSEQ multiplex PCR; TCRdb keeps in-frame clones, though not all of them. In the table there are about 210,000 clones, more than 75% of which are singletons. The chain combines TRBV7-9 with TRBJ2-1; D is unclear. Sequenced: PBMCs. The sequence derives from a man aged 35 to 55 in good health and CMV-seropositive. The CDR3 DNA follows: TGTGCCAGCAGCTTACATTACGGCAATGAGCAGTTCTTC. Encoded protein: CASSLHYGNEQFF.